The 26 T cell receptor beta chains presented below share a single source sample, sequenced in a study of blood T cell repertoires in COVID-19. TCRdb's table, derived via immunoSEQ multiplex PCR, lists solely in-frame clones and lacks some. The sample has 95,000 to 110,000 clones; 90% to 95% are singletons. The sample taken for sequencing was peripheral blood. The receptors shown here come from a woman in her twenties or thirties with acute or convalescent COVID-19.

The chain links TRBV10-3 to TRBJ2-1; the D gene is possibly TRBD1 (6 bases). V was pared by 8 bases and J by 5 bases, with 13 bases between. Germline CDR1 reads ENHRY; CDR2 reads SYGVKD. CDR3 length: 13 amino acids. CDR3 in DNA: TGTGCCATCGGGGGCGGGTCCCACAATGAGCAGTTCTTC. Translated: CAIGGGSHNEQFF.

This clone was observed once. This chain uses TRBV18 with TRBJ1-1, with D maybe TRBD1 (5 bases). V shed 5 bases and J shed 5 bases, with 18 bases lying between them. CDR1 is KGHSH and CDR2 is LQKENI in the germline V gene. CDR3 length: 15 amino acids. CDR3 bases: TGTGCCAGCTCAGCGGGGGTCGGGGGAAGTACTGAAGCTTTCTTT. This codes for CASSAGVGGSTEAFF.

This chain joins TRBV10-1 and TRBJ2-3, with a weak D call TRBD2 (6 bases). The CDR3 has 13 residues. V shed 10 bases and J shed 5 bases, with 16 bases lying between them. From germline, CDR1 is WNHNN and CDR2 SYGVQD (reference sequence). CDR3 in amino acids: CATNRRGGDTQYF. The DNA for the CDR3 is TGCGCCACCAACCGTAGGGGAGGAGATACGCAGTATTTT.

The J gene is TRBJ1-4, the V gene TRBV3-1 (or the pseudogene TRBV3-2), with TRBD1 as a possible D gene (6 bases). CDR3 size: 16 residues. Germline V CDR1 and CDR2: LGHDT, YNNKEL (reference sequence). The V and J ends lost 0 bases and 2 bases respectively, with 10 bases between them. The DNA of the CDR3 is TGTGCCAGCAGCCAAGATCTGGGGGCTACTAATGAAAAACTGTTTTTT. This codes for CASSQDLGATNEKLFF.

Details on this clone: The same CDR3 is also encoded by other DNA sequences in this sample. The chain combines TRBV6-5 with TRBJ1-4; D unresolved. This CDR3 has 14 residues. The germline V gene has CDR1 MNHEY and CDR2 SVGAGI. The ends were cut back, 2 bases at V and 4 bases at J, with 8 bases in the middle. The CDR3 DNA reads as TGTGCCAGCAGTTACGGGCAGTTTAATGAAAAACTGTTTTTT. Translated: CASSYGQFNEKLFF.

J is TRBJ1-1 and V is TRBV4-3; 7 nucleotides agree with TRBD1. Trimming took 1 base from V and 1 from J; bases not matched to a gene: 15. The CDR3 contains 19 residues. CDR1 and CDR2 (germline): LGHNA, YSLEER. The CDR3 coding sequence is TGCGCCAGCAGCCAAGGTACACCAGGGACAGCGGGTCCGAACACTGAAGCTTTCTTT. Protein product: CASSQGTPGTAGPNTEAFF.

Written as DNA, the CDR3 is TGTGCCAGCAGTTTGGCAGACTACGAGCAGTACTTC. Protein: CASSLADYEQYF. J is TRBJ2-7 and V is TRBV28; the D is unclear. V lost 3 bases and J 3 bases, leaving 6 bases between the germline ends. The length of the CDR3 is 12 residues. The germline gives CDR1 MDHEN, CDR2 SYDVKM.

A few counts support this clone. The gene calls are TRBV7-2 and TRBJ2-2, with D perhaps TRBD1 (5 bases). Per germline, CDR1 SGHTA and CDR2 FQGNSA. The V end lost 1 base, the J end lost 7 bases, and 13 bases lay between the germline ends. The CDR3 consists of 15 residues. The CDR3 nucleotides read TGTGCCAGCAGCTTAGGAGGACCCCAGGGCGGGGAGCTGTTTTTT. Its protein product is CASSLGGPQGGELFF.

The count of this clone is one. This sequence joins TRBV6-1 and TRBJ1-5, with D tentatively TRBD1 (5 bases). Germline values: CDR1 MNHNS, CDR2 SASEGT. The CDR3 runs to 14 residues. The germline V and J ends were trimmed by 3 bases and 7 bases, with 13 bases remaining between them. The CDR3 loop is CASSDTGGWQPQHF. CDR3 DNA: TGTGCCAGCAGTGATACCGGGGGTTGGCAGCCCCAGCATTTT.

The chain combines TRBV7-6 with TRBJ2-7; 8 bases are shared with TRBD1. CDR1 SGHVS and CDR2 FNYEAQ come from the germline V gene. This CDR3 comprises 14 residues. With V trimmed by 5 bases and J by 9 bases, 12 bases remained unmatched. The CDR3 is CASSPQLDRGGQYF. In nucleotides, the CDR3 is TGTGCCAGCAGCCCCCAACTCGACAGGGGTGGGCAGTACTTC. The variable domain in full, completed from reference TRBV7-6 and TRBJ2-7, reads GAGVSQSPRYKVTKRGQDVALRCDPISGHVSLYWYRQALGQGPEFLTYFNYEAQQDKSGLPNDRFSAERPEGSISTLTIQRTEQRDSAMYRCASSPQLDRGGQYFGPGTRLTVT.

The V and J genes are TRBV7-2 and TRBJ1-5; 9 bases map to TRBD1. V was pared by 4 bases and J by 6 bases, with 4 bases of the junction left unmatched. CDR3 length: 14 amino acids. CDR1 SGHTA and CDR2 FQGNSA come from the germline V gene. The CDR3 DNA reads TGTGCCAGCAGCTCACAGGGGGCAGGTCAGCCCCAGCATTTT. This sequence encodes CASSSQGAGQPQHF. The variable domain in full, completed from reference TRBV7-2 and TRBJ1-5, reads GAGVSQSPSNKVTEKGKDVELRCDPISGHTALYWYRQSLGQGLEFLIYFQGNSAPDKSGLPSDRFSAERTGGSVSTLTIQRTQQEDSAVYLCASSSQGAGQPQHFGDGTRLSIL.

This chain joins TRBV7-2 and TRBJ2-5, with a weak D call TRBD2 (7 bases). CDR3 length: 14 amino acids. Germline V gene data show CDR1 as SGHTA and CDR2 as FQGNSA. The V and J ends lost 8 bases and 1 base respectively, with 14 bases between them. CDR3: CASLIGGGQETQYF. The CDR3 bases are TGTGCCAGCCTCATAGGGGGGGGCCAAGAGACCCAGTACTTC.

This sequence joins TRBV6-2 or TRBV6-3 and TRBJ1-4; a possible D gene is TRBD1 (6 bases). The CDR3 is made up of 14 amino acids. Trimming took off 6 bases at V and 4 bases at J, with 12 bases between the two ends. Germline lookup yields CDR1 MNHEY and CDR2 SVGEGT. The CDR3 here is CASSRQASNEKLFF. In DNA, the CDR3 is TGTGCCAGCAGCAGACAGGCGAGTAATGAAAAACTGTTTTTT.

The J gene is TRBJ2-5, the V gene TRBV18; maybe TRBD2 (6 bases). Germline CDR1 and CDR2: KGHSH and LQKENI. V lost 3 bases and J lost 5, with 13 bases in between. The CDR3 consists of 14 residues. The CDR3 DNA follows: TGTGCCAGCTCACCTCTCAGGGAGGTGGAGACCCAGTACTTC. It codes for CASSPLREVETQYF.

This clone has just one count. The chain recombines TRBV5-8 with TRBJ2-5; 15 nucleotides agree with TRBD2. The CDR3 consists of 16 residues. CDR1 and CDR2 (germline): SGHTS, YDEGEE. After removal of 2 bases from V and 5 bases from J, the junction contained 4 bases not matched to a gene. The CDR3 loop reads CASSLGTSGRSETQYF. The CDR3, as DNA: TGTGCCAGCAGCTTAGGGACTAGCGGGAGGAGTGAGACCCAGTACTTC.

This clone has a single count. The CDR3 loop is CASTQRLETYNEQFF. CDR3 sequence (DNA): TGTGCCAGCACTCAACGGCTAGAGACCTACAATGAGCAGTTCTTC. This rearrangement joins TRBV6-5 to TRBJ2-1; D not certain. Per germline, CDR1 MNHEY and CDR2 SVGAGI. This CDR3 has 15 amino acids. The ends were cut back, 7 bases at V and 2 bases at J, with 15 bases in the middle.

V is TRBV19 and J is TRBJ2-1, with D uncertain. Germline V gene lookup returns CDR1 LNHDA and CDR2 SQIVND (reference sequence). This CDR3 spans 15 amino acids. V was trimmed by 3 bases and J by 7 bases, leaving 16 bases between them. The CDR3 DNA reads TGTGCCAGTAGTATTTTACAAAACGATAAAAATGAGCAGTTCTTC. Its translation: CASSILQNDKNEQFF.

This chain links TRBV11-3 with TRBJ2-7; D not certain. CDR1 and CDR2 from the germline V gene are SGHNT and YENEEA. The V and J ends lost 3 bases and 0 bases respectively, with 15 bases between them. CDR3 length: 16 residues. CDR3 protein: CASSFSLGWSSYEQYF. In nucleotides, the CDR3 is TGTGCCAGCAGCTTTAGTTTAGGCTGGAGCTCCTACGAGCAGTACTTC. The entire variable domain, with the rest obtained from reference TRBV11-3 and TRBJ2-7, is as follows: EAGVVQSPRYKIIEKKQPVAFWCNPISGHNTLYWYLQNLGQGPELLIRYENEEAVDDSQLPKDRFSAERLKGVDSTLKIQPAELGDSAVYLCASSFSLGWSSYEQYFGPGTRLTVT.

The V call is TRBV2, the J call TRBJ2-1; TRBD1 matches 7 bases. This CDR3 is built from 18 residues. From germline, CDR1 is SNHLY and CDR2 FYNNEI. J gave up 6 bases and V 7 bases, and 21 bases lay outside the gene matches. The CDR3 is CASTAKIPGQYTTNEQFF. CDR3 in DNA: TGTGCCAGCACCGCAAAAATTCCGGGACAGTACACGACCAATGAGCAGTTCTTC.

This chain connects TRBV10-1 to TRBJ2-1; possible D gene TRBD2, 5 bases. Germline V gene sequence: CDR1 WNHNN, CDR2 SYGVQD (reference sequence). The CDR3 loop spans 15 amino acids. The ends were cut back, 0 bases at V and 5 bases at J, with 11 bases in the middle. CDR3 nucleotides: TGCGCCAGCAGTGAGTCCCGCGGGTCAGACAATGAGCAGTTCTTC. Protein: CASSESRGSDNEQFF.

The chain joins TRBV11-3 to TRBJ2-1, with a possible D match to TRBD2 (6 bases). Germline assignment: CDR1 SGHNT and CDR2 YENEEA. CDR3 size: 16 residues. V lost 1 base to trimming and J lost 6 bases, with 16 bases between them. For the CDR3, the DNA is TGTGCCAGCAGCTTAGCGGGTCGGGGGTATTTCAATGAGCAGTTCTTC. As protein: CASSLAGRGYFNEQFF.

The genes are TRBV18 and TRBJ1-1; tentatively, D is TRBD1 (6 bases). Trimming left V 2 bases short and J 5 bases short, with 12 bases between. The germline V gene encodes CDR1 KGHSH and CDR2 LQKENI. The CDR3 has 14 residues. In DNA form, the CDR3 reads TGTGCCAGCTCACCAAATCATCAGGGGACTGAAGCTTTCTTT. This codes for CASSPNHQGTEAFF. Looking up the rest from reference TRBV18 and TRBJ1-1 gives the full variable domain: NAGVMQNPRHLVRRRGQEARLRCSPMKGHSHVYWYRQLPEEGLKFMVYLQKENIIDESGMPKERFSAEFPKEGPSILRIQQVVRGDSAAYFCASSPNHQGTEAFFGQGTRLTVV.

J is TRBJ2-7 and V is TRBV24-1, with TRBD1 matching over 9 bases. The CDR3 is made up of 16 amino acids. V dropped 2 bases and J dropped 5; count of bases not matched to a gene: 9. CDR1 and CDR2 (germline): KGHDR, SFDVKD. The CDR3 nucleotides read TGTGCCACCAGTGATTCCCCGGGACAGGGAAGTGACGAGCAGTACTTC. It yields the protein CATSDSPGQGSDEQYF.

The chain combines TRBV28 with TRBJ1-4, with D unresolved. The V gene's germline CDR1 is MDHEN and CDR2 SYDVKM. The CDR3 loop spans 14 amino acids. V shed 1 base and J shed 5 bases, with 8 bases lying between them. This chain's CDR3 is CASSLSRRNEKLFF. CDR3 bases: TGTGCCAGCAGTTTATCAAGGAGGAATGAAAAACTGTTTTTT.

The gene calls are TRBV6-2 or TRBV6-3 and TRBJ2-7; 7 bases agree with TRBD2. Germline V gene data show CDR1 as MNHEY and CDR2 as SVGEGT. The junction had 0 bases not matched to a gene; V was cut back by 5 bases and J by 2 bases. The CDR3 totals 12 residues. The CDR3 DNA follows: TGTGCCAGCAGTAGCGGGACCTACGAGCAGTACTTC. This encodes CASSSGTYEQYF.

The DNA for the CDR3 is TGTGCCACACTTGACAGGGGGGATGAAAAACTGTTTTTT. Protein sequence: CATLDRGDEKLFF. The V and J genes are TRBV10-3 and TRBJ1-4; the match to TRBD1 covers 9 bases. The CDR3 length is 13 residues. Trimming took 10 bases from V and 6 from J; bases not matched to a gene: 6. Germline-derived CDR1 and CDR2 are ENHRY and SYGVKD.